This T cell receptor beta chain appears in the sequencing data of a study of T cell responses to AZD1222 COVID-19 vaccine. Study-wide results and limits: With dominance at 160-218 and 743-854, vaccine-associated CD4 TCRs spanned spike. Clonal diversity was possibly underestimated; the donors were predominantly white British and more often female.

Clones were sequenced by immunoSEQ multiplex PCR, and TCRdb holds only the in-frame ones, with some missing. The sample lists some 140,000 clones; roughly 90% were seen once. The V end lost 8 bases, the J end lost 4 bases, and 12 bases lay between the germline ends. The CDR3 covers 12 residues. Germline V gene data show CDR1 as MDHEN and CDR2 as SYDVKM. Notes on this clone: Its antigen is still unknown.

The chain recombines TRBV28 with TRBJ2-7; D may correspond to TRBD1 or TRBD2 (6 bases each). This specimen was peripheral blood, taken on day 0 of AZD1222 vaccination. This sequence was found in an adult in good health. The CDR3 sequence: CASGRGVYEQYF. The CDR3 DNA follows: TGTGCCAGCGGAAGGGGGGTTTACGAGCAGTACTTC.